This T cell receptor beta chain was sequenced for a study of human T cells and chemical hapten exposure. Findings of the study overall: The donor cohort had alopecia, so its immune response may not match that of healthy people. DPC sensitization did not alter TCRs above 1 in 1000 frequency. Correlating positively with patch test score were the PT1 expanded TCR counts.

From the RACE reads, TCRdb called clonotypes with MiXCR, one entry per CDR3 protein. The sample contains 150,000 to 200,000 distinct CDR3 sequences, 25% to 30% of which appear only once. Time point noted: pre-sensitization, week 0. Indicated treatment: therapeutic diphenylcyclopropenone sensitization with weekly scalp DPC. This clonotype has a handful of counts. Its matching antigen is unknown. The CDR3 has 16 residues. Germline V CDR1 and CDR2: SGHRS, YFSETQ. With 0 bases clipped from V and 5 bases from J, the junction kept 7 bases outside the gene matches. The clonotype was recovered from a woman in her twenties or thirties with alopecia areata. Some clones in this sample may be carry-over from other donors' samples. The chain employs TRBV5-1 and TRBJ2-7; 11 bases line up with TRBD2. This specimen consisted of whole blood, obtained in connection with sensitization to the hapten diphenylcyclopropenone (DPC). The CDR3 bases are TGCGCCAGCAGCTTGGGCCAGACTAGCGGGATTAACGAGCAGTACTTC. Translated: CASSLGQTSGINEQYF.